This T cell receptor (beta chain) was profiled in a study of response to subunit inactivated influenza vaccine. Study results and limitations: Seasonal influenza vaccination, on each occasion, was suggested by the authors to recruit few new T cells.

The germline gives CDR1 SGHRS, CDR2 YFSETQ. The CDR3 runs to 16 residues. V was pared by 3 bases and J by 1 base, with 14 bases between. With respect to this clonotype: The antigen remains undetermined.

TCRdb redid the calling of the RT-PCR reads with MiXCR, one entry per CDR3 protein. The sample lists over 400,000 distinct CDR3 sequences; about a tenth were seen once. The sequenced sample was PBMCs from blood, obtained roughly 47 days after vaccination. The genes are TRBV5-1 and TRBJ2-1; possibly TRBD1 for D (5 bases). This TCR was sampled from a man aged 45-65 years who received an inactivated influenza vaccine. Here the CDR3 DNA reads TGCGCCAGCAGCTCAACAGGTTCCCTTTCCTACAATGAGCAGTTCTTC. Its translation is CASSSTGSLSYNEQFF. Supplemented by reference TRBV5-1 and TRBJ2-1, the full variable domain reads KAGVTQTPRYLIKTRGQQVTLSCSPISGHRSVSWYQQTPGQGLQFLFEYFSETQRNKGNFPGRFSGRQFSNSRSEMNVSTLELGDSALYLCASSSTGSLSYNEQFFGPGTRLTVL.